Included here is one TCR beta chain sequence, with context. The entry originates in a study of blood T cell repertoires in COVID-19. About the study: Collection of acute and convalescent COVID-19 samples took place in the United States, Italy and Spain.

The CDR3 spans 13 residues. Trimming left V 3 bases short and J 0 bases short, with 5 bases between. Germline CDR1 and CDR2: SNHLY and FYNNEI. Clones were read by immunoSEQ multiplex PCR, and TCRdb kept only the in-frame ones, dropping some. The table lists under 65,000 clones, around 83% of them singletons. This sequence joins TRBV2 and TRBJ1-2; unclear D gene. The origin of this receptor is a woman between 55 and 75 years old with acute or convalescent COVID-19. Sequenced: peripheral blood. Here the CDR3 DNA reads TGTGCCAGCAGTGACCAAACTAACTATGGCTACACCTTC. The encoded protein is CASSDQTNYGYTF.